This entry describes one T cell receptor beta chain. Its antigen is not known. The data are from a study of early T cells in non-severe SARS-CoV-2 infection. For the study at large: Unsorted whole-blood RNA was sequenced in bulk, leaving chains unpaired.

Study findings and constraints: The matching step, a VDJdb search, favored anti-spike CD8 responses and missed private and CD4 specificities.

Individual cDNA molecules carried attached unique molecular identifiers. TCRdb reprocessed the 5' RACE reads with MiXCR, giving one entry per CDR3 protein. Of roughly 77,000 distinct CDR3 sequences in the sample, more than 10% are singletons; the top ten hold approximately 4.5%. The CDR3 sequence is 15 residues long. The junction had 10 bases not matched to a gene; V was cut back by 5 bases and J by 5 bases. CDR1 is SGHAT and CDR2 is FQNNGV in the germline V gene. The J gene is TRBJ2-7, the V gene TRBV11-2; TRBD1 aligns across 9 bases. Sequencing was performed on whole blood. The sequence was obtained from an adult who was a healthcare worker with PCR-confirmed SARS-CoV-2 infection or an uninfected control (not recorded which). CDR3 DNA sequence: TGTGCCAGCAGCGCGACCGGGACAGGGATCAACGAGCAGTACTTC. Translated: CASSATGTGINEQYF.